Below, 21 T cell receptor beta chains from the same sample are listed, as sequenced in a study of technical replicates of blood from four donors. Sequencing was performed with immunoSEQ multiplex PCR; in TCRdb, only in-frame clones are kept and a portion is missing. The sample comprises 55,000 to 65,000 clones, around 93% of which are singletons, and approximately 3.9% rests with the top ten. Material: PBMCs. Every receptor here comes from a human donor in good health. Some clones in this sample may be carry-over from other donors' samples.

The CDR3 sequence is CASSLLGSFPGELFF. CDR3 nucleotides: TGTGCCAGCAGCTTATTGGGCAGTTTCCCCGGGGAGCTGTTTTTT. The V call is TRBV7-9, the J call TRBJ2-2; D is uncertain. Per the germline V gene, CDR1 is SEHNR and CDR2 is FQNEAQ (reference sequence). Trimming took 2 bases from V and 6 from J, leaving 13 bases between them. The CDR3 spans 15 residues.

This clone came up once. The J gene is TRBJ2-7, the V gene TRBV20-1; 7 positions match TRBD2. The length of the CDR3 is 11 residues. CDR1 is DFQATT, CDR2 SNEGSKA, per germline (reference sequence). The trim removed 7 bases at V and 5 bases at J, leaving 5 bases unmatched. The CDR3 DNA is TGCAGTGGAGCGGGGAACAACGAGCAGTACTTC. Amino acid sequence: CSGAGNNEQYF.

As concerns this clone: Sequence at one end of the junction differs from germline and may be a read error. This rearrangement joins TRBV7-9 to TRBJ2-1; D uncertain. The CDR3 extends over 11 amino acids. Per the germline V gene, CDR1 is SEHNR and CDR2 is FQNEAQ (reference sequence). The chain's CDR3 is CASSLSPSRIF. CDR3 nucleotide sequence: TGTGCCAGCAGCTTATCCCCTAGTCGGATCTTC.

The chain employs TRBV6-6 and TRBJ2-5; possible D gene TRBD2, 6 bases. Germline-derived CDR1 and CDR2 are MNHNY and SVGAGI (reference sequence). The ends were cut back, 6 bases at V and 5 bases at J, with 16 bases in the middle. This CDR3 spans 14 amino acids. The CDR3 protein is CASRDRDSRETQYF. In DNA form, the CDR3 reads TGTGCCAGCAGAGACCGGGACTCACGGGAGACCCAGTACTTC.

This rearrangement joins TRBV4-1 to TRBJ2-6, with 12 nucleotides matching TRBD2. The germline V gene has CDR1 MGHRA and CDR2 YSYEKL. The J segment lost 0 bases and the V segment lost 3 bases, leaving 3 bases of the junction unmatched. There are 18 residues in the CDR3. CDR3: CASSQGLAGFSGANVLTF. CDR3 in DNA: TGCGCCAGCAGCCAGGGACTAGCGGGTTTCTCTGGGGCCAACGTCCTGACTTTC.

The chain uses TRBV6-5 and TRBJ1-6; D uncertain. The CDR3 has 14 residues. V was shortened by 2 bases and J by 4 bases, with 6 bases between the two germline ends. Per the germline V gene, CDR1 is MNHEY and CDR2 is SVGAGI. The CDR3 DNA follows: TGTGCCAGCAGTTACACGGGGTATAATTCACCCCTCCACTTT. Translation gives CASSYTGYNSPLHF.

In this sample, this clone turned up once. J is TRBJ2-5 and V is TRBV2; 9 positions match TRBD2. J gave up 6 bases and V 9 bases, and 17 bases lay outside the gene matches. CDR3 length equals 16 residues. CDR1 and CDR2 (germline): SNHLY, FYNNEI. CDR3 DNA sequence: TGTGCCAGTCGTGGCTTAGCGGGGGCTATGGGTCAGACCCAGTACTTC. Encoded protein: CASRGLAGAMGQTQYF.

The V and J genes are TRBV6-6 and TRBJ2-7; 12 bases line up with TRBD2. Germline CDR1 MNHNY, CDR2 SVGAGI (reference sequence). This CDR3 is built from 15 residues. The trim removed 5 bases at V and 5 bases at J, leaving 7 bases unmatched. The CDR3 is CASSDRLAGAHEQYF. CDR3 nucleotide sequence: TGTGCCAGCAGTGATCGACTAGCGGGAGCACACGAGCAGTACTTC.

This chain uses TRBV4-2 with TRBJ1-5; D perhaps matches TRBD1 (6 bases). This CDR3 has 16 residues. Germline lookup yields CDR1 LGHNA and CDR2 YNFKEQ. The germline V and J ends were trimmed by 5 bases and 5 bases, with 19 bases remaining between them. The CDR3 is CASSSTGTPKDQPQHF. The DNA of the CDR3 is TGTGCCAGCAGCTCCACCGGGACACCGAAGGATCAGCCCCAGCATTTT.

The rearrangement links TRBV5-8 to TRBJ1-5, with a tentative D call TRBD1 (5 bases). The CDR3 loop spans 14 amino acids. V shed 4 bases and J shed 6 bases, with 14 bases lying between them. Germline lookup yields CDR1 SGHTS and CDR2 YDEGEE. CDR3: CASSPGGGRQPQHF. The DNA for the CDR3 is TGTGCCAGCAGCCCGGGGGGGGGTCGTCAGCCCCAGCATTTT.

The CDR3 is CASSLTGLAFETQYF. In DNA form, the CDR3 reads TGTGCCAGCAGCTTAACGGGACTAGCGTTCGAGACCCAGTACTTC. The chain employs TRBV7-7 and TRBJ2-5; 10 bases are a match to TRBD2. The germline gives CDR1 SSHAT, CDR2 FNYEAQ (reference sequence). V shed 2 bases, J shed 5 bases, and the junction held 5 bases outside the gene matches. The CDR3 consists of 15 residues.

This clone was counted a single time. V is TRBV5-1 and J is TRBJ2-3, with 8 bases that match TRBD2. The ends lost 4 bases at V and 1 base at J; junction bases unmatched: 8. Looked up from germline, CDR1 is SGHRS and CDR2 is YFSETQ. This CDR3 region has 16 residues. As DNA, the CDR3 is TGCGCCAGCAGCGCGGGACTAGGGGCGGGCACAGATACGCAGTATTTT. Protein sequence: CASSAGLGAGTDTQYF.

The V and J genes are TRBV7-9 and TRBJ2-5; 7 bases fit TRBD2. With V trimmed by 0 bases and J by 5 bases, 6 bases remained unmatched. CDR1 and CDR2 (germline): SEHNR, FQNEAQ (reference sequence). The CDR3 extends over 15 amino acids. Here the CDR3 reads CASSLASAGDETQYF. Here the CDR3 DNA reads TGTGCCAGCAGCTTAGCTTCGGCGGGGGACGAGACCCAGTACTTC.

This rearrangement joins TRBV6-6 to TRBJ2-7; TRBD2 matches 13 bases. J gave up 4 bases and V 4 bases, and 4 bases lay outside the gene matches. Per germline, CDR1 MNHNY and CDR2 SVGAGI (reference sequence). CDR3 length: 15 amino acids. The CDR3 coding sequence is TGTGCCAGCAGTTCCAGGACTAGCGGGAGATACGAGCAGTACTTC. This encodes CASSSRTSGRYEQYF.

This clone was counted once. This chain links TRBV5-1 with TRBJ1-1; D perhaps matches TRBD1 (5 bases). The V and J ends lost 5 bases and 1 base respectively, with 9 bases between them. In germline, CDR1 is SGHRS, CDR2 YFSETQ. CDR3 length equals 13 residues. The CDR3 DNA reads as TGCGCCAGCAGTTATGGACAGAACACTGAAGCTTTCTTT. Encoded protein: CASSYGQNTEAFF.

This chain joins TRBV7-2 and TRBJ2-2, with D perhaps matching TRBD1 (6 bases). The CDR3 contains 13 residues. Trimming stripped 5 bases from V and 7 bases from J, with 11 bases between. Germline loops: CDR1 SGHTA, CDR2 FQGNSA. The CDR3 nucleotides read TGTGCCAGCAGCCGGGACACTGGCGGGGAGCTGTTTTTT. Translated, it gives CASSRDTGGELFF.

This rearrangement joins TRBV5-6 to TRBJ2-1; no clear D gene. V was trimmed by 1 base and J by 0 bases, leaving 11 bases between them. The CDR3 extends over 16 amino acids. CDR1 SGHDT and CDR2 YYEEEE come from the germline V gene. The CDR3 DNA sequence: TGTGCCAGCAGCTTGTCCACCTTCAGCTCCTACAATGAGCAGTTCTTC. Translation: CASSLSTFSSYNEQFF.

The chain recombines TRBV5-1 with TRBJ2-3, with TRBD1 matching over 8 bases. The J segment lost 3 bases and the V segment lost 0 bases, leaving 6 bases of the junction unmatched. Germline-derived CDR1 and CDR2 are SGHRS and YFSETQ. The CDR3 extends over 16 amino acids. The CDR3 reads CASSLEGQGATDTQYF. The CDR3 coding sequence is TGCGCCAGCAGCTTGGAGGGTCAGGGGGCTACAGATACGCAGTATTTT. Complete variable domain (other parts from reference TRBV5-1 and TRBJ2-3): KAGVTQTPRYLIKTRGQQVTLSCSPISGHRSVSWYQQTPGQGLQFLFEYFSETQRNKGNFPGRFSGRQFSNSRSEMNVSTLELGDSALYLCASSLEGQGATDTQYFGPGTRLTVL.

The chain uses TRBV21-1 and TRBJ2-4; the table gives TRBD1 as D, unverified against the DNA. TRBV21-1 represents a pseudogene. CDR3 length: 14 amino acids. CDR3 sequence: CATKQDRNKNIQYF. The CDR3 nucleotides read TGTGCCACCAAACAGGACAGGAACAAAAACATTCAGTACTTC.

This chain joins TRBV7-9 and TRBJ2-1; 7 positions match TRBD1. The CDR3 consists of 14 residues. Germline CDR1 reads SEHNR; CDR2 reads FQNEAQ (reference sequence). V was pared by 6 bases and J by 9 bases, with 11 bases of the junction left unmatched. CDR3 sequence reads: CASSSSTGRIEQFF. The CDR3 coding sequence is TGTGCCAGCAGTTCATCGACAGGGCGTATTGAGCAGTTCTTC.

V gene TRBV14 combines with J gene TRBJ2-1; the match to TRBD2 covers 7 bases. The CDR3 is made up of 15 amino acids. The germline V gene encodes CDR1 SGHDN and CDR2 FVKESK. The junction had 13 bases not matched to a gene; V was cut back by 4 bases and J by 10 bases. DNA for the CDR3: TGTGCCAGCAGCCCCCCGGGAGGTCGTGGATGGGAGCAGTTCTTC. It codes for CASSPPGGRGWEQFF.